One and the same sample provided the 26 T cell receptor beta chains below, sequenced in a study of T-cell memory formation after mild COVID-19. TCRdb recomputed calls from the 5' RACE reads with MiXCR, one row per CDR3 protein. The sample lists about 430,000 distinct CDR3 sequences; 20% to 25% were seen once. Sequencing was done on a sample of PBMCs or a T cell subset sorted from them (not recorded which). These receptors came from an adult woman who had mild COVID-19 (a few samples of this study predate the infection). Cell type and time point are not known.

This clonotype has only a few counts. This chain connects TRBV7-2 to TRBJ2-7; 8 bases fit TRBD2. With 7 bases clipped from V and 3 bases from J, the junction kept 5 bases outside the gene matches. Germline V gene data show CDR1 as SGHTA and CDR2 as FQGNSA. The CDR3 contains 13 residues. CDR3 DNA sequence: TGTGCCAGCACCTCGAGCGGGAGCTACGAGCAGTACTTC. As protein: CASTSSGSYEQYF. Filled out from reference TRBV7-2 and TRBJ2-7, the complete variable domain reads GAGVSQSPSNKVTEKGKDVELRCDPISGHTALYWYRQSLGQGLEFLIYFQGNSAPDKSGLPSDRFSAERTGGSVSTLTIQRTQQEDSAVYLCASTSSGSYEQYFGPGTRLTVT.

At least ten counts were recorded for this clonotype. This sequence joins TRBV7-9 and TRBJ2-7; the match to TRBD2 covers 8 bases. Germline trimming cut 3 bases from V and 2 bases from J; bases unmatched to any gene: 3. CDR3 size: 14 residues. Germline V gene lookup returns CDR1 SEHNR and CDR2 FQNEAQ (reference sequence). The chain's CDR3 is CASSFSGNAYEQYF. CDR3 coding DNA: TGTGCCAGCAGCTTTAGCGGGAACGCCTACGAGCAGTACTTC.

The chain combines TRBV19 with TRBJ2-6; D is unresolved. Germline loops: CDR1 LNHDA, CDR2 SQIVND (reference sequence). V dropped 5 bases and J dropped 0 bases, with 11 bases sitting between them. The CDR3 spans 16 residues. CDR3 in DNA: TGTGCCAGTAGTCCCTTACAGTACTCTGGGGCCAACGTCCTGACTTTC. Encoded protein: CASSPLQYSGANVLTF. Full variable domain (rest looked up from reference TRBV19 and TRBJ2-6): DGGITQSPKYLFRKEGQNVTLSCEQNLNHDAMYWYRQDPGQGLRLIYYSQIVNDFQKGDIAEGYSVSREKKESFPLTVTSAQKNPTAFYLCASSPLQYSGANVLTFGAGSRLTVL.

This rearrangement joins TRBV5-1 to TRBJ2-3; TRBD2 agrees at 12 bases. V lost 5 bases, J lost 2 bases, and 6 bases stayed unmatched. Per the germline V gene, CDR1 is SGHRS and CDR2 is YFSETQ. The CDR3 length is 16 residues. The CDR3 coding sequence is TGCGCCAGCAGTCGGGGACTAGCGGGCAACACAGATACGCAGTATTTT. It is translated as CASSRGLAGNTDTQYF.

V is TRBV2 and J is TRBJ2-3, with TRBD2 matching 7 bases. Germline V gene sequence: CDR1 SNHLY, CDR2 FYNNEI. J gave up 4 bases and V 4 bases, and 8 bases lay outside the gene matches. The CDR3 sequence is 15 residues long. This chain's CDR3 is CASSAVAGVSDTQYF. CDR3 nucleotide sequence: TGTGCCAGCAGTGCTGTCGCGGGAGTCTCAGATACGCAGTATTTT.

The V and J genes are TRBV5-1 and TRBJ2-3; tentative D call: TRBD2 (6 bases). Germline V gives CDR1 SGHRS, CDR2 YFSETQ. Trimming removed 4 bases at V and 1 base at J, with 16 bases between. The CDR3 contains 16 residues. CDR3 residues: CASSPVLGEGTDTQYF. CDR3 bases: TGCGCCAGCAGCCCCGTTTTGGGGGAGGGCACAGATACGCAGTATTTT.

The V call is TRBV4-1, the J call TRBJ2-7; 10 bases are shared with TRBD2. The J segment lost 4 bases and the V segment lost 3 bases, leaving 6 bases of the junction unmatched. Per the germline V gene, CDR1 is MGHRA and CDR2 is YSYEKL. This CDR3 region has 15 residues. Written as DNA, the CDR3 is TGCGCCAGCAGCCAGTTAACTAGCGGGGAATACGAGCAGTACTTC. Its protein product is CASSQLTSGEYEQYF.

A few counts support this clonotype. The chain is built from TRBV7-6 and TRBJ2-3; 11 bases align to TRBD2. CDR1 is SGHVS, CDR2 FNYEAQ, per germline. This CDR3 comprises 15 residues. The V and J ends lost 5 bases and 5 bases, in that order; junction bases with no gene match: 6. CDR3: CASSPMTSGKDTQYF. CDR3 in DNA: TGTGCCAGCAGCCCCATGACTAGCGGGAAAGATACGCAGTATTTT.

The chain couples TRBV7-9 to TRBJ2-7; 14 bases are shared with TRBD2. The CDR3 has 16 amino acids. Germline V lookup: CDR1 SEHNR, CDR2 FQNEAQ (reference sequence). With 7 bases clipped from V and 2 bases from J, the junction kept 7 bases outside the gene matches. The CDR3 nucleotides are TGTGCCAGCACCTCGACTAGCGGGAGGGAAGCCTACGAGCAGTACTTC. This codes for CASTSTSGREAYEQYF. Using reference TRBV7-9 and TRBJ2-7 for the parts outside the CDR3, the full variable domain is DTGVSQNPRHKITKRGQNVTFRCDPISEHNRLYWYRQTLGQGPEFLTYFQNEAQLEKSRLLSDRFSAERPKGSFSTLEIQRTEQGDSAMYLCASTSTSGREAYEQYFGPGTRLTVT.

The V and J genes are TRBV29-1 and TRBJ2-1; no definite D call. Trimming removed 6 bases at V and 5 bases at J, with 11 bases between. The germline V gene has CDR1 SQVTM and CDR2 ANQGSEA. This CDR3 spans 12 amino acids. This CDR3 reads CSVIDWHNEQFF. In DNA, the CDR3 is TGCAGCGTGATTGACTGGCACAATGAGCAGTTCTTC.

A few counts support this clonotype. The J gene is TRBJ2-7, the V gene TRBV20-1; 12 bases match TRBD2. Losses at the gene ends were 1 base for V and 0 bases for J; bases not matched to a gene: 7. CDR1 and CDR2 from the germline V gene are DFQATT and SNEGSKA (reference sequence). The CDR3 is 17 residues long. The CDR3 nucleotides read TGCAGTGCTAGAGGTCTAGCGGGAGGGACCAGCTCCTACGAGCAGTACTTC. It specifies CSARGLAGGTSSYEQYF.

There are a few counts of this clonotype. CDR3 DNA sequence: TGTGCCAGCAGCCATGGGGCCGGGTCATTGGAAGCTTTCTTT. This translates into CASSHGAGSLEAFF. The chain carries TRBV3-1 and TRBJ1-1; the D gene is possibly TRBD1 (5 bases). This CDR3 comprises 14 residues. The germline gives CDR1 LGHDT, CDR2 YNNKEL (reference sequence). The V gene lost 3 bases and the J gene lost 8 bases, with 16 bases spanning the gap.

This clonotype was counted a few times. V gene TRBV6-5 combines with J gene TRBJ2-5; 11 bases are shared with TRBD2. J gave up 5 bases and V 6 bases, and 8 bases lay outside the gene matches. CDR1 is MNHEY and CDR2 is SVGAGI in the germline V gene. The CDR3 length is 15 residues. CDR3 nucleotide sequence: TGTGCCAGCAGCTTACTAGCGGGAGTCTCTGAGACCCAGTACTTC. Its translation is CASSLLAGVSETQYF.

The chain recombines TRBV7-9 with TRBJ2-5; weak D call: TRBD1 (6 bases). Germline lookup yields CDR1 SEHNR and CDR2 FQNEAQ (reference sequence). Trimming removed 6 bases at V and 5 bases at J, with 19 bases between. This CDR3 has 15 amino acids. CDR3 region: CASSREAQGDETQYF. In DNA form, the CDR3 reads TGTGCCAGCAGTAGAGAGGCACAGGGCGATGAGACCCAGTACTTC.

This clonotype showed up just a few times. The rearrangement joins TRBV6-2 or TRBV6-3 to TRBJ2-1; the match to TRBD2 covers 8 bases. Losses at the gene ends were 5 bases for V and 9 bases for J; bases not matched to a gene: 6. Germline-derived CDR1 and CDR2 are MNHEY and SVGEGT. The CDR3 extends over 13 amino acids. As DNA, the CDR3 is TGTGCCAGCAGTGAGCGGGAGCAGAGTGAGCAGTTCTTC. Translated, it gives CASSEREQSEQFF.

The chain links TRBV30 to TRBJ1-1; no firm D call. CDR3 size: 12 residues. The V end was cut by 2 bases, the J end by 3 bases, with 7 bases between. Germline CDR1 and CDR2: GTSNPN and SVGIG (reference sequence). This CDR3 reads CAWSLGYTEAFF. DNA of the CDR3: TGTGCCTGGAGTTTAGGGTACACTGAAGCTTTCTTT.

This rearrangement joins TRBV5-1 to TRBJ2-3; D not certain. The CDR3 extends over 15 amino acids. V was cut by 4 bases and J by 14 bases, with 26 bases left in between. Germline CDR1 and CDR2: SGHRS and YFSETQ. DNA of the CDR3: TGCGCCAGCAGCACCCTGGGTAACGGCCCGGATGCCCGGTATTTT. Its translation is CASSTLGNGPDARYF.

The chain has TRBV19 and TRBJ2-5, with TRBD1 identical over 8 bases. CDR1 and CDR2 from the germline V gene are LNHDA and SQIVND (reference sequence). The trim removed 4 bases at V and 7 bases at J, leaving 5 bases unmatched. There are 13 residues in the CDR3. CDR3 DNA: TGTGCCAGTAGTAGGACAGGGAAGGTGACCCAGTACTTC. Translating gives CASSRTGKVTQYF. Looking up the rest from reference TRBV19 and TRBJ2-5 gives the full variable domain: DGGITQSPKYLFRKEGQNVTLSCEQNLNHDAMYWYRQDPGQGLRLIYYSQIVNDFQKGDIAEGYSVSREKKESFPLTVTSAQKNPTAFYLCASSRTGKVTQYFGPGTRLLVL.

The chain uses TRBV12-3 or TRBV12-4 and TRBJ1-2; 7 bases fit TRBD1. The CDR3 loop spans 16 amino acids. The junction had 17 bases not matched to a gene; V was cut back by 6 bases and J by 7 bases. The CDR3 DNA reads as TGTGCCAGCAGCCAGGGACAGTTAGGAGGGAAGGGTGGCTACACCTTC. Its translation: CASSQGQLGGKGGYTF.

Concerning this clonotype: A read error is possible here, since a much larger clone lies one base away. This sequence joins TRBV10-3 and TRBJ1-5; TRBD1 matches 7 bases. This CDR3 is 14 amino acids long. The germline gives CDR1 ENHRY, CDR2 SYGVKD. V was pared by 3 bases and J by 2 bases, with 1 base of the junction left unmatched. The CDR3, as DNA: TGTGCCATCAGTGACGACAGGGGCAATCAGCCCCAGCATTTT. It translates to CAISDDRGNQPQHF.

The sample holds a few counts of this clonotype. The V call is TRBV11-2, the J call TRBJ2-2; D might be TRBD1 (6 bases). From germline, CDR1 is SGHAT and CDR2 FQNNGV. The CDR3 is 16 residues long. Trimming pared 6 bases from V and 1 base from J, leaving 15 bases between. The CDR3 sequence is CASSSSTGLNTGELFF. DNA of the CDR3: TGTGCCAGCAGTTCATCGACAGGCTTGAACACCGGGGAGCTGTTTTTT.

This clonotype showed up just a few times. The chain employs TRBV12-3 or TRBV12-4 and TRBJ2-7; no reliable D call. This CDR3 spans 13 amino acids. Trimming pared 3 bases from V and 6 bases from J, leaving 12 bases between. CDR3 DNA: TGTGCCAGCAGTTTGGGTCAGGAGAGCGAGCAGTACTTC. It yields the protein CASSLGQESEQYF.

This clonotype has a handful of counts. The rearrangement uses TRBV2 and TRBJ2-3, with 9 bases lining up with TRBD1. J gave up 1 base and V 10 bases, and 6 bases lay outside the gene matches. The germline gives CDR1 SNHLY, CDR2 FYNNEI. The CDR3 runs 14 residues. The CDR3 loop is CATLDRGRTDTQYF. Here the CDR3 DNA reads TGTGCCACTTTGGACAGGGGACGCACAGATACGCAGTATTTT.

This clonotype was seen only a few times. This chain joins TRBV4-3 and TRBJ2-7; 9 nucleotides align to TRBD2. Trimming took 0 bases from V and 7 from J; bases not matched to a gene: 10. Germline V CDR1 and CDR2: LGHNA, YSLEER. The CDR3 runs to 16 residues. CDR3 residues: CASSQDLPSGTLEQYF. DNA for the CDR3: TGCGCCAGCAGCCAAGATTTGCCTAGCGGGACTCTGGAGCAGTACTTC.

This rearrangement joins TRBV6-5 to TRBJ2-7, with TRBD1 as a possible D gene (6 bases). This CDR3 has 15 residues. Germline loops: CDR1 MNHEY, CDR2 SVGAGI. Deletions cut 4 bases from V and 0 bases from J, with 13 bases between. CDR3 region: CASSWTQGHSYEQYF. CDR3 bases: TGTGCCAGCAGTTGGACCCAGGGGCACTCCTACGAGCAGTACTTC.

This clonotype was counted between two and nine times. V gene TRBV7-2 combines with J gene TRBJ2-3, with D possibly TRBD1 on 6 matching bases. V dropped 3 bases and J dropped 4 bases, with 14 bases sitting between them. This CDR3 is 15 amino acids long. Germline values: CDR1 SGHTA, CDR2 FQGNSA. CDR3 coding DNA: TGTGCCAGCAGCTTGGCGGCGGCAGGGGCAGATACGCAGTATTTT. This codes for CASSLAAAGADTQYF.